Listed below are T cell receptor beta chains from one sample, sequenced in a study of blood T cell repertoires in COVID-19. Profiling relied on immunoSEQ multiplex PCR, and the TCRdb table lists in-frame clones only, not all of them. The data hold approximately 400,000 clones, with around 88% observed a single time. Sequenced sample: peripheral blood. These receptors originate from a woman in her fifties or sixties with COVID-19, enrolled during active disease. Both conserved end residues are part of each CDR3. Fields, in order: V gene, J gene, CDR3 protein.

TRBV2	TRBJ2-3	CASSEARVGTQYF
TRBV29-1	TRBJ1-6	CSVEPLPGRNSPLHF
TRBV2	TRBJ1-5	CASSERGFGNQPQHF
TRBV11-2	TRBJ1-2	CASSSTGTGGYTF
TRBV10-1	TRBJ2-7	CASSEPRVISSYEQYF
TRBV27	TRBJ2-7	CASSRRTSGGPHEQYF
TRBV27	TRBJ1-3	CASSGLTSGNTIYF
TRBV6-5	TRBJ1-2	CASSSSGGDNYGYTF
TRBV7-3	TRBJ2-7	CASSFLCTPGYEQYF
TRBV24-1	TRBJ1-5	CATQKGNQPQHF
TRBV4-2	TRBJ1-2	CASSGQGPLGNGYTF
TRBV5-4	TRBJ1-2	CASSVGPGGPYGYTF
TRBV25-1	TRBJ2-4	CASSDGTVPIQYF
TRBV5-4	TRBJ1-1	CASSSTGQGRTEAFF
TRBV11-2	TRBJ2-3	CASRLTDTQYF
TRBV3-1/TRBV3-2	TRBJ1-4	CASSPTPSQVGEKLFF
TRBV7-8	TRBJ2-6	CASSLGLAGANVLTF
TRBV30	TRBJ2-2	CAWREDSNTGELFF
TRBV6-1	TRBJ2-7	CASSEYGSGPYEQYF
TRBV10-3	TRBJ2-1	CAISEWGGDSEQFF
TRBV2	TRBJ1-5	CASLGYSNQPQHF
TRBV7-3	TRBJ2-1	CASSLVSGQIHEQFF